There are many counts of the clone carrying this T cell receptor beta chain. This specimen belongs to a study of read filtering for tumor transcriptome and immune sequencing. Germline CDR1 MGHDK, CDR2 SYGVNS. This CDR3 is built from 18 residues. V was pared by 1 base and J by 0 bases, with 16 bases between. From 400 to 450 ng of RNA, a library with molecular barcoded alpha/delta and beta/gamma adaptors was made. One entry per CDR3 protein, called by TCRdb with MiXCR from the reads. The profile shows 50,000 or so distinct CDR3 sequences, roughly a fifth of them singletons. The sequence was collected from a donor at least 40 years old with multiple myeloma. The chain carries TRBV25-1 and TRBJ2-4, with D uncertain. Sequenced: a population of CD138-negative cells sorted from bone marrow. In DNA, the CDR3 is TGTGCCAGCAGTGAATCCCTCGTCGCGCTGCGAGCCAAAAACATTCAGTACTTC. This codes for CASSESLVALRAKNIQYF. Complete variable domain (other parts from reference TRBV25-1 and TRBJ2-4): EADIYQTPRYLVIGTGKKITLECSQTMGHDKMYWYQQDPGMELHLIHYSYGVNSTEKGDLSSESTVSRIRTEHFPLTLESARPSHTSQYLCASSESLVALRAKNIQYFGAGTRLSVL.